A single sample is the source of the 2 T cell receptor beta chains below, sequenced in a study of blood T cell repertoires in COVID-19. This table comes from immunoSEQ multiplex PCR, and its TCRdb copy is limited to in-frame clones, with some not included. In the table there are over 150,000 clones, less than 95% of which are singletons. The sequencing input was peripheral blood. These receptors all stem from a man aged 45-65 years with acute or convalescent COVID-19.

This clone was counted once. V usage is TRBV4-2 and J usage is TRBJ1-1; TRBD1 might be the D (5 bases). The V gene's germline CDR1 is LGHNA and CDR2 YNFKEQ. V was clipped by 4 bases and J by 1 base, with 13 bases between them. The CDR3 totals 15 residues. CDR3 bases: TGTGCCAGCAGCCCCTGGTCGGGGGGGAACACTGAAGCTTTCTTT. Its protein product is CASSPWSGGNTEAFF.

This clone was observed a few times. J is TRBJ1-1 and V is TRBV5-6, with 8 positions matching TRBD1. V trimming: 4 bases; J trimming: 1 base; junction bases outside the gene matches: 6. CDR3 length equals 15 residues. Per germline, CDR1 SGHDT and CDR2 YYEEEE. CDR3 sequence reads: CASSTITGGNTEAFF. The CDR3 DNA reads as TGTGCCAGCAGCACCATTACAGGGGGGAACACTGAAGCTTTCTTT.